The entry below describes one T cell receptor (beta chain). This sample was taken from a study of cytomegalovirus exposure and HLA in healthy donors. Germline V gene lookup returns CDR1 ENHRY and CDR2 SYGVKD. The CDR3 has 15 amino acids. Trimming left V 3 bases short and J 0 bases short, with 10 bases between. The PCR contained 60 Vbeta and 13 Jbeta primers. Clones were sequenced by immunoSEQ multiplex PCR, and TCRdb holds only the in-frame ones, with some missing. The table includes 120,000 or so clones, roughly three fifths detected once. The receptor's source is a man younger than 35 in good health and CMV-seronegative. J is TRBJ2-3 and V is TRBV10-3; the D gene is possibly TRBD2 (6 bases). Sequencing input: PBMCs. CDR3 amino acids: CAISDRGTSTDTQYF. The CDR3 bases are TGTGCCATCAGTGACCGCGGGACTAGCACAGATACGCAGTATTTT.